This TCR beta chain was captured by sequencing in a study of blood T cell repertoires in COVID-19. At the level of the study: Samples taken during acute and convalescent COVID-19 were collected in the United States, Italy and Spain. T cells, B-cell-depleted T cells, or PBMCs supplied cDNA or gDNA.

Per the study methods: For nucleated cells, counts were estimated from reference gene primer amplification. Clones were read by immunoSEQ multiplex PCR, and TCRdb kept only the in-frame ones, dropping some. V and J calls and clone size are as listed in that table; D and trimming were resolved from the DNA. The data show 400,000 or so clones, approximately 86% seen once. The table lists this clone with a count of one. This receptor was taken from a human donor in a cohort sampled during active COVID-19. Sequenced sample: peripheral blood.

The CDR3 reads CASRVGAVTEAFF. CDR3 sequence (DNA): TGTGCCAGTAGAGTGGGGGCGGTTACTGAAGCTTTCTTT. The V and J genes are TRBV19 and TRBJ1-1; perhaps TRBD1 as D (6 bases). Germline V CDR1 and CDR2: LNHDA, SQIVND (reference sequence). Trimming removed 6 bases at V and 5 bases at J, with 13 bases between. This CDR3 contains 13 residues. The variable domain in full, with the rest retrieved from reference TRBV19 and TRBJ1-1, is DGGITQSPKYLFRKEGQNVTLSCEQNLNHDAMYWYRQDPGQGLRLIYYSQIVNDFQKGDIAEGYSVSREKKESFPLTVTSAQKNPTAFYLCASRVGAVTEAFFGQGTRLTVV.